The 9 T cell receptor beta chains below were found in one sample sequenced in a study of shared clonotypes between healthy human individuals. Profiling relied on immunoSEQ multiplex PCR, and the TCRdb table lists in-frame clones only, not all of them. The table includes under 1,100,000 clones, about 77% detected once. Specimen: memory CD4+ T cells sorted from blood. As to subset: CD45RA-negative fraction. The receptor source for this set is a young man in good health.

The CDR3 DNA is TGTGCCAGCAGTTTCAGGGGTACGGGCCCCTACGAGCAGTACTTC. Amino acid sequence: CASSFRGTGPYEQYF. The chain links TRBV28 to TRBJ2-7; maybe TRBD1 (6 bases). Per the germline V gene, CDR1 is MDHEN and CDR2 is SYDVKM. The CDR3 is 15 amino acids. Between the trimmed V and J ends, which lost 3 bases and 2 bases, there was a span of 14 bases.

This sequence joins TRBV6-1 and TRBJ1-5, with 9 bases aligning to TRBD1. CDR3 length: 14 residues. V lost 4 bases and J lost 7; bases outside the gene matches: 5. Germline V gene data show CDR1 as MNHNS and CDR2 as SASEGT. The CDR3 DNA is TGTGCCAGCAGTGGGGGACAGGGCTGGCAGCCCCAGCATTTT. Translated, it gives CASSGGQGWQPQHF.

This clone occurred many times. The chain combines TRBV7-2 with TRBJ1-2; D possibly corresponds to TRBD1 (6 bases). The CDR3 is 15 amino acids. CDR1 and CDR2 (germline): SGHTA, FQGNSA. Trimming left V 5 bases short and J 4 bases short, with 17 bases between. The CDR3 protein is CASSLTGDRSYGYTF. The CDR3 nucleotides read TGTGCCAGCAGCCTTACGGGCGACAGGAGCTATGGCTACACCTTC.

The chain recombines TRBV4-1 with TRBJ1-5; D not resolved. Trimming shortened V by 8 bases and J by 4 bases, and 15 bases separated the two germline ends. Looked up from germline, CDR1 is MGHRA and CDR2 is YSYEKL. CDR3 length: 14 amino acids. The chain's CDR3 is CASLSGGRNQPQHF. CDR3 nucleotide sequence: TGCGCCAGCCTGTCGGGTGGCAGGAATCAGCCCCAGCATTTT.

The J gene is TRBJ2-7, the V gene TRBV6-5; possible D gene TRBD2, 5 bases. Between the trimmed V and J ends, which lost 11 bases and 5 bases, there was a span of 16 bases. Germline-derived CDR1 and CDR2 are MNHEY and SVGAGI. The CDR3 has 12 residues. CDR3: CAASKLADEQYF. DNA for the CDR3: TGTGCCGCTAGTAAGCTAGCCGACGAGCAGTACTTC.

This clone was seen many times. This rearrangement joins TRBV4-1 to TRBJ1-2, with 10 nucleotides matching TRBD1. CDR3 length: 17 amino acids. Germline loops: CDR1 MGHRA, CDR2 YSYEKL. V trimming: 0 bases; J trimming: 4 bases; junction bases outside the gene matches: 8. CDR3 sequence (DNA): TGCGCCAGCAGCCAAGATCTTGACAGGGGGCGCGTCTATGGCTACACCTTC. As protein: CASSQDLDRGRVYGYTF.

This clone has more than one count but fewer than ten. The rearrangement links TRBV28 to TRBJ1-3, with 7 bases lining up with TRBD1. The V gene end was trimmed by 5 bases and the J gene end by 0 bases; junction bases not matched to a gene: 4. The CDR3 is 15 amino acids. The V gene's germline CDR1 is MDHEN and CDR2 SYDVKM. The DNA for the CDR3 is TGTGCCAGCAGTCCACCAGGGGGCTCTGGAAACACCATATATTTT. Translated: CASSPPGGSGNTIYF.

The chain recombines TRBV4-2 with TRBJ2-7; D is undetermined. V was shortened by 1 base and J by 7 bases, with 14 bases between the two germline ends. Germline V gives CDR1 LGHNA, CDR2 YNFKEQ. The CDR3 loop spans 14 amino acids. CDR3 residues: CASSQVPPPSEQYF. The CDR3 nucleotides read TGTGCCAGCAGCCAAGTTCCCCCCCCCTCTGAGCAGTACTTC.

A remark on this clone: A much larger clone differs from this one at a single base, so this may be a read error. The genes are TRBV5-1 and TRBJ2-7; TRBD2 matches at 13 bases. CDR3 size: 17 residues. Germline CDR1 reads SGHRS; CDR2 reads YFSETQ. This CDR3 reads CVSSLGTSGKPSYEQYF. Here the CDR3 DNA reads TGCGTCAGCAGCCTGGGGACTAGCGGGAAACCTTCCTACGAGCAGTACTTC.